Listed here is a single T cell receptor beta chain. Reverse transcription used 0.5 to 1 ug RNA and random hexamers. Amplification of TCR beta CDR3 spanned 54 Vbeta and 13 Jbeta via immunoSEQ multiplex PCR. TCRdb fed the immunoSEQ multiplex PCR reads into MiXCR, producing one record per CDR3 protein. The sample lists tens of thousands of distinct CDR3 sequences; 93% were seen once. The CDR3 runs 12 residues. Trimming removed 6 bases from V and 1 base from J, with 6 bases in between. Germline assignment: CDR1 MNHNY and CDR2 SVGAGI (reference sequence). The sample comes from a study of CD8 T cells in Susac syndrome. About the study: Blood was drawn from Susac syndrome patients while they were therapy-naive, on corticosteroids, or on intravenous immunoglobulin alone.

The chain recombines TRBV6-6 with TRBJ1-2, with D unclear. The sample comprised CD4+ T cells from PBMCs. The TCR comes from a human donor with Susac syndrome. CDR3 amino acids: CASSEGNYGYTF. The CDR3 DNA follows: TGTGCCAGCAGCGAGGGTAACTATGGCTACACCTTC.